Each of the 10 T cell receptor beta chains below was sequenced from the same sample in a study of cytomegalovirus exposure and HLA in healthy donors. It was with 60 Vbeta and 13 Jbeta primers that the PCR ran. TCRdb's copy holds only in-frame clones and misses some; the assay was immunoSEQ multiplex PCR. This sample lists roughly 58,000 clones; its ten largest clones have about 11%. Sample: PBMCs. The receptors here all came from a woman in her fifties or sixties in good health and CMV-seropositive.

J is TRBJ2-1 and V is TRBV4-3; the D is unclear. V lost 2 bases to trimming and J lost 10 bases, with 6 bases between them. This CDR3 comprises 11 residues. Germline V gene sequence: CDR1 LGHNA, CDR2 YSLEER. CDR3 loop: CASSQSREQFF. CDR3 in DNA: TGCGCCAGCAGCCAATCTAGGGAGCAGTTCTTC.

This chain joins TRBV15 and TRBJ2-5; D perhaps matches TRBD1 (5 bases). V was pared by 5 bases and J by 3 bases, with 16 bases between. Per the germline V gene, CDR1 is LNHNV and CDR2 is YYDKDF (reference sequence). The CDR3 has 15 residues. CDR3 in DNA: TGTGCCACCAGCGGCACAGGAACTGGGGAAGAGACCCAGTACTTC. Translating it yields CATSGTGTGEETQYF.

The chain employs TRBV6-1 and TRBJ2-3; D not resolved. The CDR3 extends over 15 amino acids. The V end was cut by 6 bases, the J end by 1 base, with 14 bases between. Germline CDR1 is MNHNS and CDR2 is SASEGT. In nucleotides, the CDR3 is TGTGCCAGCAGCATCCTCGATGGGCGCACAGATACGCAGTATTTT. As protein: CASSILDGRTDTQYF.

V usage is TRBV1 and J usage is TRBJ1-5; no check of the table's D call, TRBD1, against the DNA was made. TRBV1 is a listed pseudogene. CDR3 length: 14 residues. CDR3 region: CTSSQHHSNQPQHF. The CDR3, as DNA: TGCACCAGCAGCCAACATCATAGCAATCAGCCCCAGCATTTT.

This chain uses TRBV4-3 with TRBJ2-5; 7 bases line up with TRBD1. V lost 4 bases and J lost 4; bases outside the gene matches: 12. Germline V gene sequence: CDR1 LGHNA, CDR2 YSLEER. The CDR3 is 16 residues long. CDR3 bases: TGCGCCAGCAGCCTAGAGACAGGGAAGTTGGGAGAGACCCAGTACTTC. It codes for CASSLETGKLGETQYF.

The chain has TRBV27 and TRBJ1-1; unclear D gene. Germline CDR1 MNHEY, CDR2 SMNVEV (reference sequence). The CDR3 contains 13 residues. Trimming cost V 6 bases and J 1 base, with 9 bases left between them. The CDR3 DNA follows: TGTGCCAGCAGCACCTCGAGGAACACTGAAGCTTTCTTT. This sequence encodes CASSTSRNTEAFF.

The gene calls are TRBV7-2 and TRBJ1-2, with a possible D match to TRBD1 (6 bases). The CDR3 runs 13 residues. Trimming left V 5 bases short and J 6 bases short, with 13 bases between. The germline CDR1 and CDR2 sequences are SGHTA and FQGNSA. Here the CDR3 DNA reads TGTGCCAGCAGCCCCGGGAGGGGGAATGGCTACACCTTC. Translating it yields CASSPGRGNGYTF.

This rearrangement joins TRBV7-9 to TRBJ1-6; tentative D call: TRBD1 (6 bases). The CDR3 extends over 15 amino acids. Per germline, CDR1 SEHNR and CDR2 FQNEAQ (reference sequence). V was trimmed by 1 base and J by 2 bases, leaving 6 bases between them. The CDR3 DNA is TGTGCCAGCAGCTTAGGGGGGCCCTATAATTCACCCCTCCACTTT. Protein: CASSLGGPYNSPLHF.

V and J are TRBV5-8 and TRBJ2-7; 7 bases line up with TRBD1. The CDR3 totals 15 residues. Looked up from germline, CDR1 is SGHTS and CDR2 is YDEGEE. J was trimmed by 3 bases and V by 4 bases; bases with no gene match: 10. In DNA, the CDR3 is TGTGCCAGCAGCCCGACCCCAGGGGGTAGCTACGAGCAGTACTTC. The encoded protein is CASSPTPGGSYEQYF.

The chain couples TRBV11-2 to TRBJ2-7; D is possibly TRBD1 (6 bases). Germline V gene sequence: CDR1 SGHAT, CDR2 FQNNGV. This CDR3 is built from 14 residues. Trimming removed 1 base at V and 3 bases at J, with 10 bases between. The CDR3 reads CASSLVTGNYEQYF. The CDR3 DNA follows: TGTGCCAGCAGCTTAGTCACAGGGAACTACGAGCAGTACTTC.